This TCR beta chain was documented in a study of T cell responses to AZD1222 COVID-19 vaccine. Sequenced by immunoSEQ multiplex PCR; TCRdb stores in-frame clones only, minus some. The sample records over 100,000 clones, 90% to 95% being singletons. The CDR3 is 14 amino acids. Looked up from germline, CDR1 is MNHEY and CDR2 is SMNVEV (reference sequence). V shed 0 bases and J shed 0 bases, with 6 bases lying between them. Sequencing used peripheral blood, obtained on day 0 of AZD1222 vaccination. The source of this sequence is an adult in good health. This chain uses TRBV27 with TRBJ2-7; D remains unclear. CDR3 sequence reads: CASSLSSGSYEQYF. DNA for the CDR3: TGTGCCAGCAGTTTATCGTCAGGCTCCTACGAGCAGTACTTC.